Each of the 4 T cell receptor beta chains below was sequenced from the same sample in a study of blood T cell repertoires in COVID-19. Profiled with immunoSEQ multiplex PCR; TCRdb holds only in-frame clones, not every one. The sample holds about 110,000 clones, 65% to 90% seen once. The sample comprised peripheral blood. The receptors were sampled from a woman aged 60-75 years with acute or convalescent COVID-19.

The CDR3 reads CASSLWDRGRTDTQYF. The CDR3 DNA follows: TGTGCCAGCAGCCTCTGGGACAGGGGAAGGACAGATACGCAGTATTTT. This sequence joins TRBV11-3 and TRBJ2-3, with 10 bases matching TRBD1. This CDR3 contains 16 residues. The germline V gene encodes CDR1 SGHNT and CDR2 YENEEA. The V gene end was trimmed by 5 bases and the J gene end by 3 bases; junction bases not matched to a gene: 8.

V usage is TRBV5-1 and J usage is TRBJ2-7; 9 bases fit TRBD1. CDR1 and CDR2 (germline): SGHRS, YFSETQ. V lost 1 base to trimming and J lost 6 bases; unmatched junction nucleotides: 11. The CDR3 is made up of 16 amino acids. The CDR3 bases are TGCGCCAGCAGCTTGACGCCGGGACAGGGTTTCGGCGAGCAGTACTTC. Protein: CASSLTPGQGFGEQYF.

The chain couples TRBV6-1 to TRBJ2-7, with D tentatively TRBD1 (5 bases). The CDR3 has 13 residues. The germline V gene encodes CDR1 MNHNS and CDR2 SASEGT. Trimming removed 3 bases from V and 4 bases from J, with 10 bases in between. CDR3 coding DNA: TGTGCCAGCAGTGAGGGCAGGGTATACGAGCAGTACTTC. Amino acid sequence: CASSEGRVYEQYF.

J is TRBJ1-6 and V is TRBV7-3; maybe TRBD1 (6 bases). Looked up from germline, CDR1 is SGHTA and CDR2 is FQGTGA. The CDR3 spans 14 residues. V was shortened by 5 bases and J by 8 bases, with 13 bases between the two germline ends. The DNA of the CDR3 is TGTGCCAGCAGCCTCAGGGGTAGGGATTCACCCCTCCACTTT. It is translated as CASSLRGRDSPLHF. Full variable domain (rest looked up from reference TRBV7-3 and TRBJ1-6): GAGVSQTPSNKVTEKGKYVELRCDPISGHTALYWYRQSLGQGPEFLIYFQGTGAADDSGLPNDRFFAVRPEGSVSTLKIQRTERGDSAVYLCASSLRGRDSPLHFGNGTRLTVT.